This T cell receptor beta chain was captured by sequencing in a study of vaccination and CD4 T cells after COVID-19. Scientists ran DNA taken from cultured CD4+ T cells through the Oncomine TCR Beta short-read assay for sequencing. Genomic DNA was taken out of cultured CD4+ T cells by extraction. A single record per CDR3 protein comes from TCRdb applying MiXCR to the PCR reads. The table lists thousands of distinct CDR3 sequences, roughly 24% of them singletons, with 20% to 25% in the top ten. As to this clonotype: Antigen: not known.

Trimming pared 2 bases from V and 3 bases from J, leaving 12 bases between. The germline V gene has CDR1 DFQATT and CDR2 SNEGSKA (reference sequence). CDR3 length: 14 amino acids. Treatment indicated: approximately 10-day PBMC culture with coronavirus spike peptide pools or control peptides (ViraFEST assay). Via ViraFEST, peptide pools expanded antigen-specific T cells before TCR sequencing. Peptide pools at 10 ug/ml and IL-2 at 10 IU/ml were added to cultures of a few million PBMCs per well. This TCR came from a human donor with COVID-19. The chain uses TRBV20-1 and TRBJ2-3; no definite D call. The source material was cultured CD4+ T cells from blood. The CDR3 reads CSARRLEPTDTQYF. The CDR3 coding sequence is TGCAGTGCTAGAAGGCTTGAGCCTACAGATACGCAGTATTTT.